The 27 T cell receptor beta chains listed next were all sequenced from one sample in a study of blood T cells in healthy people across ages. A J-beta primer mix and a sample-barcoded 5' primer were used in a second PCR of roughly 6 to 11 cycles. TCRdb passed the 5' RACE reads through MiXCR, listing each CDR3 protein once. The table has over 1,500,000 distinct CDR3 sequences, about 39% seen once; the top ten hold 20% to 25%. The sample was blood. All receptors derive from a human donor in good health.

This clonotype has a handful of counts. The chain employs TRBV15 and TRBJ2-7, with D possibly TRBD1 on 6 matching bases. Trimming left V 0 bases short and J 5 bases short, with 14 bases between. CDR3 length: 15 residues. Germline-derived CDR1 and CDR2 are LNHNV and YYDKDF (reference sequence). CDR3 sequence reads: CATSRERDIPDEQYF. The CDR3 DNA reads TGTGCCACCAGCAGAGAAAGGGACATCCCGGACGAGCAGTACTTC. The full variable domain, rest sourced from reference TRBV15 and TRBJ2-7, is DAMVIQNPRYQVTQFGKPVTLSCSQTLNHNVMYWYQQKSSQAPKLLFHYYDKDFNNEADTPDNFQSRRPNTSFCFLDIRSPGLGDTAMYLCATSRERDIPDEQYFGPGTRLTVT.

The chain combines TRBV29-1 with TRBJ2-1, with TRBD2 identical over 13 bases. There are 12 residues in the CDR3. Per the germline V gene, CDR1 is SQVTM and CDR2 is ANQGSEA. J gave up 15 bases and V 6 bases, and 8 bases lay outside the gene matches. The CDR3 DNA follows: TGCAGCGTAGAGACTAGCGGGGGGAATTGGTTCTTC. It specifies CSVETSGGNWFF.

Comments on this clonotype: Being one base from a much bigger clone, this may be a read error. This sequence joins TRBV12-3 or TRBV12-4 and TRBJ1-2; D gene ambiguous. The CDR3 is 14 residues long. The CDR3 spells CTSSLWAANYGYTF. The CDR3 coding sequence is TGTACCAGCAGTTTATGGGCAGCCAACTATGGCTACACCTTC.

This clonotype appeared once. The J gene is TRBJ2-1, the V gene TRBV29-1; 7 bases are a match to TRBD2. The J call may not be correct, given that the DNA end is closer to TRBJ2-7. Germline-derived CDR1 and CDR2 are SQVTM and ANQGSEA. The CDR3 is 13 residues long. The CDR3 nucleotides are TGCAGCGTTTGGGACTACTCATCCCACGAGCAGTACTTC. Residues: CSVWDYSSHEQYF.

The sample holds a few counts of this clonotype. This chain joins TRBV12-3 or TRBV12-4 and TRBJ1-1, with 10 positions matching TRBD1. The trim removed 3 bases at V and 7 bases at J, leaving 5 bases unmatched. CDR3 length: 14 amino acids. CDR3 coding DNA: TGTGCCAGCAGTTTTGGGACAGGGGTTAATGAAGCTTTCTTT. Translating gives CASSFGTGVNEAFF.

The rearrangement uses TRBV4-3 and TRBJ1-4; D perhaps matches TRBD1 (5 bases). From germline, CDR1 is LGHNA and CDR2 YSLEER. V lost 4 bases and J lost 5, with 11 bases in between. There are 14 residues in the CDR3. The CDR3 here is CASSPNEGNEKLFF. The CDR3 DNA reads TGCGCCAGCAGCCCAAACGAGGGGAATGAAAAACTGTTTTTT.

This clonotype has only a few counts. The V and J genes are TRBV7-3 and TRBJ2-1; TRBD2 agrees at 13 bases. The CDR3 covers 16 residues. With V trimmed by 5 bases and J by 7 bases, 8 bases remained unmatched. Germline-derived CDR1 and CDR2 are SGHTA and FQGTGA. Here the CDR3 DNA reads TGTGCCAGCAGCCAAGGGACTAGCGGGATTGGTAATGAGCAGTTCTTC. Its protein is CASSQGTSGIGNEQFF.

The rearrangement links TRBV11-2 to TRBJ1-6, with a possible D match to TRBD1 (5 bases). In germline, CDR1 is SGHAT, CDR2 FQNNGV. The germline V and J ends were trimmed by 6 bases and 9 bases, with 18 bases remaining between them. The length of the CDR3 is 15 residues. The CDR3 is CASSPSFRGSSPLHF. For the CDR3, the DNA is TGTGCCAGCAGTCCCAGTTTTAGGGGTTCTTCACCCCTCCACTTT.

Worth noting for this clonotype: The junction departs from the called germline gene at one end, perhaps through a read error. The CDR3 loop is CASSLGPTGSGYEQYF. As DNA, the CDR3 is TGTGCTAGCAGCTTAGGGCCGACAGGGTCGGGCTACGAGCAGTACTTC. The rearrangement uses TRBV7-7 and TRBJ2-7, with TRBD1 matching over 7 bases. The CDR3 extends over 16 amino acids. Germline-derived CDR1 and CDR2 are SSHAT and FNYEAQ (reference sequence).

In this sample, this clonotype turned up a few times. The V and J genes are TRBV5-1 and TRBJ2-6; 7 positions match TRBD2. This CDR3 spans 17 amino acids. The V segment lost 4 bases and the J segment 2 bases; nucleotides outside the gene matches: 9. Germline lookup yields CDR1 SGHRS and CDR2 YFSETQ. The DNA for the CDR3 is TGCGCCAGCAGCCGACGGGACTACTCCACTGGGGCCAACGTCCTGACTTTC. Amino acids: CASSRRDYSTGANVLTF.

The chain is built from TRBV15 and TRBJ2-7, with TRBD2 matching over 14 bases. This CDR3 region has 19 residues. Trimming cost V 0 bases and J 0 bases; bases outside gene matches: 7. From germline, CDR1 is LNHNV and CDR2 YYDKDF (reference sequence). CDR3 sequence reads: CATSRDLGLAGDLSYEQYF. The CDR3 region has the DNA TGTGCCACCAGCAGAGATCTGGGACTAGCGGGGGACCTCTCCTACGAGCAGTACTTC.

This clonotype was seen a few times. This chain connects TRBV10-3 to TRBJ2-6, with 9 bases aligning to TRBD1. V shed 6 bases and J 2 bases; nucleotides not matched to a gene: 8. The CDR3 length is 17 residues. In germline, CDR1 is ENHRY, CDR2 SYGVKD. The CDR3 coding sequence is TGTGCCATCAGCCCGGGACAGGGACGGCCTGGGGCCAACGTCCTGACTTTC. Amino acids: CAISPGQGRPGANVLTF.

This clonotype was seen more than once but under ten times. J is TRBJ2-7 and V is TRBV27; tentatively, D is TRBD1 or TRBD2 (5 bases each). The CDR3 loop spans 14 amino acids. V lost 5 bases and J 7 bases, leaving 18 bases between the germline ends. From germline, CDR1 is MNHEY and CDR2 SMNVEV (reference sequence). DNA for the CDR3: TGTGCCAGCAGTACACCCCAGAGGGGAAAGGAGCAGTACTTC. Residues: CASSTPQRGKEQYF.

Only a few counts were recorded for this clonotype. The chain joins TRBV15 to TRBJ2-6; D unclear. The CDR3 totals 16 residues. Germline values: CDR1 LNHNV, CDR2 YYDKDF (reference sequence). V dropped 0 bases and J dropped 1 base, with 7 bases sitting between them. The CDR3 DNA sequence: TGTGCCACCAGCAGAGATATAGCTTCTGGGGCCAACGTCCTGACTTTC. It specifies CATSRDIASGANVLTF.

J is TRBJ2-7 and V is TRBV12-3 or TRBV12-4; no clear D. The CDR3 runs 12 residues. V lost 9 bases and J lost 0, with 9 bases in between. The CDR3 protein is CASQVSSYEQYF. DNA for the CDR3: TGTGCCAGTCAGGTTTCCTCCTACGAGCAGTACTTC.

This clonotype has more than one count but fewer than ten. V usage is TRBV30 and J usage is TRBJ1-5; TRBD1 aligns across 8 bases. The CDR3 runs to 15 residues. V was pared by 3 bases and J by 0 bases, with 4 bases of the junction left unmatched. Germline CDR1 GTSNPN, CDR2 SVGIG (reference sequence). Here the CDR3 reads CAWRTGANSNQPQHF. Here the CDR3 DNA reads TGTGCCTGGAGGACAGGGGCGAATAGCAATCAGCCCCAGCATTTT.

V is TRBV5-1 and J is TRBJ2-7; D is perhaps TRBD2 (7 bases). V lost 2 bases and J lost 0, with 12 bases in between. The CDR3 sequence is 15 residues long. Germline V gene lookup returns CDR1 SGHRS and CDR2 YFSETQ. CDR3 coding DNA: TGCGCCAGCAGCTTTACGGGGGGCTCCTCCTACGAGCAGTACTTC. Translating it yields CASSFTGGSSYEQYF.

In this sample, this clonotype turned up once. The chain employs TRBV6-6 and TRBJ2-3; 10 bases are a match to TRBD1. J was trimmed by 4 bases and V by 7 bases; bases with no gene match: 8. CDR1 is MNHNY and CDR2 is SVGAGI in the germline V gene (reference sequence). The CDR3 length is 15 residues. The CDR3 loop reads CASKRQGARADTQYF. The CDR3 nucleotides read TGTGCCAGCAAACGACAGGGGGCAAGGGCAGATACGCAGTATTTT.

Turning to this clonotype: It may be a read error: a sequence one base away is much more abundant. This chain uses TRBV5-1 with TRBJ2-7, with 7 bases that match TRBD2. J lost 5 bases, V lost 1 base, and 9 bases had no gene match. The CDR3 totals 15 residues. Germline V lookup: CDR1 SGHRS, CDR2 YFSETQ. CDR3 coding DNA: TGCGCCAGCAGCTTGATTATGGGGACTATCGACGAGCAGTACTTC. Translation: CASSLIMGTIDEQYF.

As regards this clonotype: At one end the junction does not follow the germline gene, possibly because of a read error. The chain is built from TRBV12-3 or TRBV12-4 and TRBJ2-7; weak D call: TRBD2 (6 bases). CDR3 size: 15 residues. The CDR3 DNA follows: TGTGCCAGCAGTTTGGAGGGAACGAGCTCCTACAAGCAGTACTTC. Protein sequence: CASSLEGTSSYKQYF.

Comments on this clonotype: This may come from a read error, since a much larger clone is one base off. Because the CDR3 is missing its conserved closing phenylalanine or tryptophan, this is likely a read error. The rearrangement links TRBV12-3 or TRBV12-4 to TRBJ1-6, with D tentatively TRBD1 (5 bases). V lost 2 bases and J 6 bases, leaving 8 bases between the germline ends. CDR3 length: 14 residues. CDR3 amino acids: CASSLQGGNSPLHV. The CDR3 nucleotides are TGTGCCAGCAGTTTACAGGGAGGTAATTCACCCCTCCACGTT.

V is TRBV4-1 and J is TRBJ2-7, with D unresolved. V was pared by 1 base and J by 2 bases, with 9 bases between. Germline CDR1 MGHRA, CDR2 YSYEKL. This CDR3 is built from 14 residues. CDR3 amino acids: CASSQVFPPYEQYF. The CDR3 DNA follows: TGCGCCAGCAGCCAAGTGTTCCCACCCTACGAGCAGTACTTC.

This clonotype was observed a few times. V usage is TRBV9 and J usage is TRBJ2-7; maybe TRBD2 (5 bases). Germline CDR1 and CDR2: SGDLS and YYNGEE. The V end lost 0 bases, the J end lost 4 bases, and 11 bases lay between the germline ends. CDR3 length equals 14 residues. CDR3 sequence (DNA): TGTGCCAGCAGCGTAGGAGGGATCGGTTACGAGCAGTACTTC. Residues: CASSVGGIGYEQYF.

To note about this clonotype: One junction end disagrees with the germline gene, perhaps due to a read error. The gene calls are TRBV5-1 and TRBJ2-5; D is ambiguous. This CDR3 contains 14 residues. CDR1 is SGHRS, CDR2 YFSETQ, per germline. DNA for the CDR3: TGCGCCAGCAGCTTGGTCAACAGCCAAGGGACCCAGTACTTC. This codes for CASSLVNSQGTQYF.

This clonotype was recorded a few times. The chain is built from TRBV4-3 and TRBJ2-7; maybe TRBD1 (6 bases). The CDR3 has 15 residues. V lost 1 base and J 6 bases, leaving 16 bases between the germline ends. Germline-derived CDR1 and CDR2 are LGHNA and YSLEER. CDR3 sequence reads: CASSQGTELSCEQYF. CDR3 nucleotides: TGCGCCAGCAGCCAAGGGACAGAGCTTAGCTGCGAGCAGTACTTC.

This clonotype was counted only a few times. The V and J genes are TRBV5-4 and TRBJ2-7, with 10 nucleotides matching TRBD1. V shed 5 bases and J 3 bases; nucleotides not matched to a gene: 8. CDR3 length: 15 amino acids. Germline assignment: CDR1 SGHNT and CDR2 YYREEE (reference sequence). Here the CDR3 DNA reads TGTGCCAGCAGGATTGGGACAGGGGCCCACTACGAGCAGTACTTC. Translated: CASRIGTGAHYEQYF.

As to this clonotype: Possible read error: a much larger clone is one base away. CDR3 coding DNA: TGCAGCGTTGAACTGACAGGATCCTGCGAGCAGTACTTC. Translating it yields CSVELTGSCEQYF. The chain joins TRBV29-1 to TRBJ2-5; maybe TRBD1 (6 bases). The J call may be in error: the DNA end matches TRBJ2-7 better. Germline V gene lookup returns CDR1 SQVTM and CDR2 ANQGSEA. There are 13 residues in the CDR3.